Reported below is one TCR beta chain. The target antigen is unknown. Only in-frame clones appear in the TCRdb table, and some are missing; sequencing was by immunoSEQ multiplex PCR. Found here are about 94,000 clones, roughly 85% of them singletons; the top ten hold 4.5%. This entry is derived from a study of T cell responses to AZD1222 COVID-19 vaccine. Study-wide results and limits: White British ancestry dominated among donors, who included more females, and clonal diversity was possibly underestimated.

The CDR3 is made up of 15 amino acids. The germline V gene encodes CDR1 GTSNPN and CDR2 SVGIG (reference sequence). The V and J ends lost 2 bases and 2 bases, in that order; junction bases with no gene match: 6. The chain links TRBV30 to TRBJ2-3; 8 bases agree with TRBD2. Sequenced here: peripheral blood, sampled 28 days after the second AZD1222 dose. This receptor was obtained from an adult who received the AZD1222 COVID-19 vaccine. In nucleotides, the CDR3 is TGTGCCTGGAGTCGGGGGGGGGCCTACACAGATACGCAGTATTTT. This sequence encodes CAWSRGGAYTDTQYF. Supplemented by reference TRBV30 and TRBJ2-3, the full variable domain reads SQTIHQWPATLVQPVGSPLSLECTVEGTSNPNLYWYRQAAGRGLQLLFYSVGIGQISSEVPQNLSASRPQDRQFILSSKKLLLSDSGFYLCAWSRGGAYTDTQYFGPGTRLTVL.